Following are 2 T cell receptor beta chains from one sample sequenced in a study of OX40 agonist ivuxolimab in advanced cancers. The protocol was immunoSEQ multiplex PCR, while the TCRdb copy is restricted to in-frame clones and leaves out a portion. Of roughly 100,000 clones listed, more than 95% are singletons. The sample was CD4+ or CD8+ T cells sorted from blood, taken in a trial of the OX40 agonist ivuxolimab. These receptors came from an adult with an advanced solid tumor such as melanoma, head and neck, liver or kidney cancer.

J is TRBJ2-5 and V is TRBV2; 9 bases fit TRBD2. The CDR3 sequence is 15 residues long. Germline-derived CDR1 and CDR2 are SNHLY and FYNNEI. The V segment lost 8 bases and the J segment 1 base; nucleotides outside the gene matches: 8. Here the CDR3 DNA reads TGTGCCAGCGGGCCTAGCGGGACTTCCCAAGAGACCCAGTACTTC. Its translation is CASGPSGTSQETQYF.

CDR3 bases: TGCGCCAGCAGCCAAGATCGGGAGCGGGAGGGCCTCTACGAGCAGTACTTC. It encodes CASSQDREREGLYEQYF. The rearrangement links TRBV4-3 to TRBJ2-7; 10 bases map to TRBD2. CDR3 length: 17 residues. CDR1 is LGHNA, CDR2 YSLEER, per germline. The V gene end was trimmed by 0 bases and the J gene end by 3 bases; junction bases not matched to a gene: 8.